One and the same sample provided the 26 T cell receptor beta chains below, sequenced in a study of T cell changes during pregnancy in multiple sclerosis. Using immunoSEQ multiplex PCR, the repertoire was profiled, and TCRdb retains in-frame clones only, with some absent. This sample has over 45,000 clones, with roughly 92% found just once. The sequencing used peripheral blood, collected in the third trimester of pregnancy. The receptors here all came from a female donor in good health, enrolled as a control in a pregnancy study.

The sample holds one count of this clone. The gene calls are TRBV6-5 and TRBJ2-7; tentatively, D is TRBD1 (6 bases). The germline V gene encodes CDR1 MNHEY and CDR2 SVGAGI. The CDR3 extends over 13 amino acids. The ends were cut back, 6 bases at V and 3 bases at J, with 12 bases in the middle. CDR3 in DNA: TGTGCCAGCAGCCGGGACACGTTCTACGAGCAGTACTTC. Translating gives CASSRDTFYEQYF.

V usage is TRBV5-5 and J usage is TRBJ2-3, with D possibly TRBD1 on 7 matching bases. Between the trimmed V and J ends, which lost 4 bases and 5 bases, there was a span of 17 bases. Germline V lookup: CDR1 SGHKS, CDR2 YYEKEE (reference sequence). This CDR3 comprises 15 residues. In nucleotides, the CDR3 is TGTGCCAGCAGCCTCTGGATCAGGGGGGAAGATACGCAGTATTTT. It specifies CASSLWIRGEDTQYF.

The chain's CDR3 is CASSLVAGNYEQYF. The CDR3 DNA reads TGTGCCAGCAGCTTAGTTGCAGGAAACTACGAGCAGTACTTC. The V and J genes are TRBV7-8 and TRBJ2-7; D gene unclear. The CDR3 extends over 14 amino acids. Trimming removed 1 base at V and 3 bases at J, with 10 bases between. CDR1 and CDR2 (germline): SGHVS, FQNEAQ.

V usage is TRBV27 and J usage is TRBJ2-7; 9 bases align to TRBD1. V gave up 4 bases and J gave up 4 bases; unmatched junction bases: 5. Germline CDR1 and CDR2: MNHEY and SMNVEV (reference sequence). The CDR3 spans 14 residues. CDR3 DNA: TGTGCCAGCAGTTCTACAGGGGGCAGATACGAGCAGTACTTC. Its translation is CASSSTGGRYEQYF.

The chain employs TRBV11-2 and TRBJ2-1, with 8 bases lining up with TRBD2. The V gene's germline CDR1 is SGHAT and CDR2 FQNNGV. This CDR3 contains 15 residues. V was pared by 4 bases and J by 6 bases, with 8 bases of the junction left unmatched. CDR3 sequence (DNA): TGTGCCAGCAGCTCCGGGAGGGCCTCGGGCAATGAGCAGTTCTTC. It encodes CASSSGRASGNEQFF.

The chain has TRBV19 and TRBJ1-5; 8 positions agree with TRBD1. Germline values: CDR1 LNHDA, CDR2 SQIVND (reference sequence). The V gene end was trimmed by 6 bases and the J gene end by 8 bases; junction bases not matched to a gene: 6. The CDR3 runs 13 residues. The CDR3 is CASRRDRMEPQHF. Written as DNA, the CDR3 is TGTGCCAGTAGAAGGGACAGGATGGAGCCCCAGCATTTT.

This chain joins TRBV9 and TRBJ2-3; tentatively, D is TRBD2 (6 bases). The CDR3 has 15 residues. Germline assignment: CDR1 SGDLS and CDR2 YYNGEE. The V end was cut by 6 bases, the J end by 2 bases, with 16 bases between. The CDR3 DNA reads TGTGCCAGCACAAAAACGGGGGTGACCACAGATACGCAGTATTTT. Protein product: CASTKTGVTTDTQYF.

This rearrangement joins TRBV7-9 to TRBJ1-2, with 9 nucleotides matching TRBD1. The trim removed 5 bases at V and 5 bases at J, leaving 6 bases unmatched. The CDR3 has 14 residues. CDR1 SEHNR and CDR2 FQNEAQ come from the germline V gene (reference sequence). The CDR3 bases are TGTGCCAGCAGCGTAACAGGGGGCGGGTATGGCTACACCTTC. It translates to CASSVTGGGYGYTF.

This clone was observed a few times. V gene TRBV18 combines with J gene TRBJ1-2, with TRBD1 matching over 9 bases. The germline V gene has CDR1 KGHSH and CDR2 LQKENI. J lost 3 bases, V lost 2 bases, and 1 base had no gene match. This CDR3 has 14 amino acids. The CDR3 protein is CASSPRDRDYGYTF. The CDR3 coding sequence is TGTGCCAGCTCACCAAGGGACAGGGACTATGGCTACACCTTC.

The genes are TRBV19 and TRBJ2-1, with 7 bases identical to TRBD2. CDR1 LNHDA and CDR2 SQIVND come from the germline V gene (reference sequence). This CDR3 has 14 amino acids. With V trimmed by 5 bases and J by 6 bases, 7 bases remained unmatched. CDR3 nucleotides: TGTGCCAGTAGTTCAAGGGCGGGAGTCAATGAGCAGTTCTTC. It codes for CASSSRAGVNEQFF.

The chain combines TRBV18 with TRBJ2-5, with D possibly matching TRBD2 (5 bases). Germline V gives CDR1 KGHSH, CDR2 LQKENI. V was cut by 0 bases and J by 5 bases, with 13 bases left in between. This CDR3 is built from 15 residues. CDR3 in amino acids: CASSPPSRVGETQYF. CDR3 nucleotides: TGTGCCAGCTCACCACCGTCGAGGGTTGGGGAGACCCAGTACTTC.

The chain uses TRBV27 and TRBJ2-5; the match to TRBD2 covers 7 bases. CDR1 and CDR2 (germline): MNHEY, SMNVEV (reference sequence). V shed 0 bases and J 4 bases; nucleotides not matched to a gene: 5. The CDR3 is 15 residues long. DNA for the CDR3: TGTGCCAGCAGTTTATCGTGGGGCGGGGGAGAGACCCAGTACTTC. As protein: CASSLSWGGGETQYF.

This sequence joins TRBV28 and TRBJ1-2; 7 bases match TRBD1. The CDR3 spans 19 residues. Germline lookup yields CDR1 MDHEN and CDR2 SYDVKM. V dropped 6 bases and J dropped 1; count of bases not matched to a gene: 20. The CDR3 coding sequence is TGTGCCAGCAGCCGTATATTACCGGACAGGCCCCCGATTAACTATGGCTACACCTTC. This gives the protein CASSRILPDRPPINYGYTF.

This clone was seen just once. CDR3 sequence (DNA): TGTGCCAGTAGACGACGGGACAGGGAGGACGAGCAGTACTTC. Translating gives CASRRRDREDEQYF. The rearrangement links TRBV19 to TRBJ2-7, with 9 bases that match TRBD1. Germline lookup yields CDR1 LNHDA and CDR2 SQIVND (reference sequence). This CDR3 contains 14 residues. The V and J ends lost 6 bases and 5 bases, in that order; junction bases with no gene match: 8.

J is TRBJ1-4 and V is TRBV18, with TRBD1 matching over 9 bases. Germline-derived CDR1 and CDR2 are KGHSH and LQKENI. V lost 5 bases and J lost 4; bases outside the gene matches: 2. The CDR3 runs 14 residues. CDR3 DNA: TGTGCCAGCTCAACGGGACAGGGTAATGAAAAACTGTTTTTT. This encodes CASSTGQGNEKLFF. The variable domain in full, completed from reference TRBV18 and TRBJ1-4, reads NAGVMQNPRHLVRRRGQEARLRCSPMKGHSHVYWYRQLPEEGLKFMVYLQKENIIDESGMPKERFSAEFPKEGPSILRIQQVVRGDSAAYFCASSTGQGNEKLFFGSGTQLSVL.

The chain recombines TRBV7-2 with TRBJ2-1, with D possibly TRBD1 on 5 matching bases. Trimming removed 5 bases from V and 0 bases from J, with 14 bases in between. Germline V gene data show CDR1 as SGHTA and CDR2 as FQGNSA. The CDR3 runs to 16 residues. CDR3 sequence: CASSPQKGLSYNEQFF. The CDR3 coding sequence is TGTGCCAGCAGCCCGCAAAAGGGGCTCTCCTACAATGAGCAGTTCTTC.

This chain links TRBV28 with TRBJ2-1; 10 nucleotides align to TRBD2. Looked up from germline, CDR1 is MDHEN and CDR2 is SYDVKM. V was pared by 6 bases and J by 3 bases, with 32 bases of the junction left unmatched. The CDR3 contains 24 residues. This CDR3 is CASSSDRELYPFSGRSQVYNEQFF. CDR3 nucleotides: TGTGCCAGCAGCTCCGACAGGGAACTCTACCCCTTTAGCGGGAGGTCCCAAGTCTACAATGAGCAGTTCTTC.

The chain has TRBV10-3 and TRBJ1-2; D not certain. The V end was cut by 10 bases, the J end by 6 bases, with 9 bases between. CDR1 is ENHRY and CDR2 is SYGVKD in the germline V gene. CDR3 length equals 10 residues. CDR3 residues: CATRSDGYTF. CDR3 nucleotides: TGTGCCACCCGTTCGGATGGCTACACCTTC.

The rearrangement joins TRBV5-6 to TRBJ2-1; D is unresolved. This CDR3 is 14 amino acids long. Trimming removed 0 bases from V and 0 bases from J, with 4 bases in between. Germline values: CDR1 SGHDT, CDR2 YYEEEE. CDR3: CASSLVSSYNEQFF. The CDR3 nucleotides read TGTGCCAGCAGCTTGGTCAGCTCCTACAATGAGCAGTTCTTC. Using reference TRBV5-6 and TRBJ2-1 for the parts outside the CDR3, the full variable domain is DAGVTQSPTHLIKTRGQQVTLRCSPKSGHDTVSWYQQALGQGPQFIFQYYEEEERQRGNFPDRFSGHQFPNYSSELNVNALLLGDSALYLCASSLVSSYNEQFFGPGTRLTVL.

As for this clone: Because it lacks the conserved phenylalanine or tryptophan at the end, this CDR3 is likely a read error. The chain employs TRBV30 and TRBJ1-2; maybe TRBD1 (6 bases). The ends were cut back, 2 bases at V and 10 bases at J, with 14 bases in the middle. The CDR3 consists of 12 residues. Germline V gene lookup returns CDR1 GTSNPN and CDR2 SVGIG (reference sequence). The CDR3: CAWSHTQGHYTL. The CDR3 DNA reads TGTGCCTGGAGTCATACCCAGGGACACTACACCCTC.

This clone was found once. The chain joins TRBV6-5 to TRBJ2-3; 9 nucleotides agree with TRBD1. V gave up 6 bases and J gave up 4 bases; unmatched junction bases: 8. This CDR3 has 15 residues. The germline V gene has CDR1 MNHEY and CDR2 SVGAGI. This CDR3 is CASRKGQGVPDTQYF. CDR3 coding DNA: TGTGCCAGCAGAAAGGGACAGGGAGTTCCAGATACGCAGTATTTT.

The rearrangement links TRBV21-1 to TRBJ1-1. TRBV21-1 is shown as a pseudogene. The CDR3 consists of 18 residues. CDR3 in amino acids: CASSKAGRLVDRSTEAFF. The CDR3 DNA is TGTGCCAGCAGCAAAGCAGGGAGGCTAGTAGACCGTAGCACTGAAGCTTTCTTT.

The chain carries TRBV5-1 and TRBJ1-1, with D uncertain. Germline CDR1 SGHRS, CDR2 YFSETQ. The length of the CDR3 is 13 residues. Trimming stripped 7 bases from V and 5 bases from J, with 15 bases between. The CDR3 spells CASARPPGTEAFF. As DNA, the CDR3 is TGCGCCAGCGCCCGGCCCCCAGGAACTGAAGCTTTCTTT. The whole variable domain, remainder taken from reference TRBV5-1 and TRBJ1-1, is KAGVTQTPRYLIKTRGQQVTLSCSPISGHRSVSWYQQTPGQGLQFLFEYFSETQRNKGNFPGRFSGRQFSNSRSEMNVSTLELGDSALYLCASARPPGTEAFFGQGTRLTVV.

The rearrangement uses TRBV29-1 and TRBJ2-7; the match to TRBD1 covers 11 bases. Unmatched junction bases numbered 6, after V lost 7 bases and J lost 7 bases. This CDR3 has 12 residues. Per the germline V gene, CDR1 is SQVTM and CDR2 is ANQGSEA. The CDR3 coding sequence is TGCAGCGGGGTGGGACAGGGGGATGAGCAGTACTTC. Its protein product is CSGVGQGDEQYF.

The gene calls are TRBV7-8 and TRBJ1-1; 8 bases map to TRBD1. V gave up 1 base and J gave up 5 bases; unmatched junction bases: 6. The CDR3 totals 15 residues. The germline V gene encodes CDR1 SGHVS and CDR2 FQNEAQ. CDR3 in DNA: TGTGCCAGCAGCTTAGTTGACAGGGGAGGGACTGAAGCTTTCTTT. It translates to CASSLVDRGGTEAFF.

This chain links TRBV11-3 with TRBJ2-7; D uncertain. Trimming pared 4 bases from V and 0 bases from J, leaving 10 bases between. CDR3 length equals 14 residues. CDR1 and CDR2 (germline): SGHNT, YENEEA. The CDR3 reads CASSSPLRSYEQYF. The CDR3 DNA reads TGTGCCAGCAGCTCCCCTCTCCGCTCCTACGAGCAGTACTTC.